This record concerns one TCR beta chain sequence. CDR1 SNHLY and CDR2 FYNNEI come from the germline V gene. The V segment lost 10 bases and the J segment 3 bases; nucleotides outside the gene matches: 6. CDR3 length: 13 residues. These data originate in a study of blood T cell repertoires in COVID-19. Study summary: COVID-19 samples, acute and convalescent, were from the United States, Italy and Spain. In each case, the material was cDNA or gDNA derived from T cells, B-cell-depleted T cells, or PBMCs.

Per the original methods: Reference gene primer amplification gave nucleated cell count estimates. Assay: immunoSEQ multiplex PCR; the TCRdb copy retains only in-frame clones and omits some. Clonal size and the V and J genes are those of that table, whereas D and trimming came from the DNA. Here the sample spans over 200,000 clones, just over 90% being singletons. Sequenced material: peripheral blood. The receptor's source is a man aged 25 to 45 with acute or convalescent COVID-19. This chain links TRBV2 with TRBJ2-5; TRBD2 matches 9 bases. The CDR3 coding sequence is TGTGCCACCTTTAGCGGGAGCAAAGAGACCCAGTACTTC. Amino acids: CATFSGSKETQYF.